A single sample gave rise to the 6 T cell receptor beta chains below, sequenced in a study of cytomegalovirus exposure and HLA in healthy donors. Sequenced by immunoSEQ multiplex PCR; TCRdb stores in-frame clones only, minus some. Of 250,000 to 300,000 clones in the sample, approximately 86% were seen once. The specimen sequenced was PBMCs. These receptors all come from a woman aged 18-30 years in good health and CMV-seronegative.

The rearrangement joins TRBV11-2 to TRBJ2-7, with D perhaps matching TRBD1 (6 bases). There are 14 residues in the CDR3. V lost 6 bases and J 5 bases, leaving 17 bases between the germline ends. Germline assignment: CDR1 SGHAT and CDR2 FQNNGV. In nucleotides, the CDR3 is TGTGCCAGCAGTTCAACCGGGACAACCGACGAGCAGTACTTC. This gives the protein CASSSTGTTDEQYF.

The rearrangement links TRBV30 to TRBJ2-2, with 7 bases lining up with TRBD2. V trimming: 2 bases; J trimming: 5 bases; junction bases outside the gene matches: 8. The CDR3 is made up of 15 amino acids. The germline gives CDR1 GTSNPN, CDR2 SVGIG (reference sequence). CDR3 sequence reads: CAWSRGDLVTGELFF. DNA of the CDR3: TGTGCCTGGAGTCGGGGGGACCTTGTTACCGGGGAGCTGTTTTTT.

The rearrangement links TRBV29-1 to TRBJ2-1; the D is unclear. The V end was cut by 0 bases, the J end by 5 bases, with 14 bases between. CDR1 SQVTM and CDR2 ANQGSEA come from the germline V gene. The CDR3 extends over 15 amino acids. The CDR3 DNA is TGCAGCGTTGAAGAAACGGCTAGTCGACACAATGAGCAGTTCTTC. Amino acid sequence: CSVEETASRHNEQFF.

The chain uses TRBV15 and TRBJ2-7, with 13 bases identical to TRBD2. This CDR3 has 16 residues. With V trimmed by 3 bases and J by 2 bases, 4 bases remained unmatched. Looked up from germline, CDR1 is LNHNV and CDR2 is YYDKDF (reference sequence). The CDR3 DNA reads as TGTGCCACCAGCAGTGGTGGACTAGCGGGAGCCTACGAGCAGTACTTC. It codes for CATSSGGLAGAYEQYF. Supplemented by reference TRBV15 and TRBJ2-7, the full variable domain reads DAMVIQNPRYQVTQFGKPVTLSCSQTLNHNVMYWYQQKSSQAPKLLFHYYDKDFNNEADTPDNFQSRRPNTSFCFLDIRSPGLGDTAMYLCATSSGGLAGAYEQYFGPGTRLTVT.

J is TRBJ2-2 and V is TRBV6-5, with 8 bases lining up with TRBD1. Per the germline V gene, CDR1 is MNHEY and CDR2 is SVGAGI. V shed 6 bases and J 1 base; nucleotides not matched to a gene: 1. The CDR3 consists of 14 residues. CDR3: CASSGQGNTGELFF. The CDR3 region has the DNA TGTGCCAGCAGCGGACAGGGGAACACCGGGGAGCTGTTTTTT.

The chain employs TRBV10-2 and TRBJ1-5, with 7 bases identical to TRBD1. The V and J ends lost 9 bases and 2 bases, in that order; junction bases with no gene match: 13. Germline lookup yields CDR1 WSHSY and CDR2 SAAADI. CDR3 length equals 16 residues. The CDR3 loop is CASADRIAGGNQPQHF. The DNA for the CDR3 is TGCGCCAGTGCGGACAGGATAGCTGGGGGCAATCAGCCCCAGCATTTT.